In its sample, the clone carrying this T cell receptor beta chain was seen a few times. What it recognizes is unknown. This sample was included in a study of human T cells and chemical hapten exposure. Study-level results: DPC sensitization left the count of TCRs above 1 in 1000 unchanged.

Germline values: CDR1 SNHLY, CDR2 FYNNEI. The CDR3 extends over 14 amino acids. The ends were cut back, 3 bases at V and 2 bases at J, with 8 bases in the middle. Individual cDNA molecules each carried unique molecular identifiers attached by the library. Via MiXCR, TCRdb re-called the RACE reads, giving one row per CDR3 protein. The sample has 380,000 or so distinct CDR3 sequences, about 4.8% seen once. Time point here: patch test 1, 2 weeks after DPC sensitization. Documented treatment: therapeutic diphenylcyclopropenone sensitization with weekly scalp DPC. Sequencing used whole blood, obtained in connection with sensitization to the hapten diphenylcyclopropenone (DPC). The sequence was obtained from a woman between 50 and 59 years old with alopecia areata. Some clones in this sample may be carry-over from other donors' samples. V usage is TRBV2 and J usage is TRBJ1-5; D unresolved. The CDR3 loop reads CASSEPLGNQPQHF. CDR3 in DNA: TGTGCCAGCAGTGAGCCCTTGGGCAATCAGCCCCAGCATTTT.